These 10 T cell receptor beta chains were all obtained from the same sample, sequenced in a study of PD-L1 blockade in urothelial cancer (dated by TCRdb to the late 2010s). Library method: the immunoSEQ multiplex PCR assay. Drawn from immuneACCESS, this table holds only the in-frame rearrangements with V and J called that TCRdb kept. Clones are partly lost; checked studies trace under half to an unresolved V gene and leave the rest unexplained. The sample table contains about 76,000 clones; only one count was recorded for under 90% of them. The top ten hold 4.5% of the sample. According to the study, the label for this sample's time point signals: pretreatment peripheral blood. The sample consisted of PBMCs, taken around atezolizumab (anti-PD-L1) treatment. The receptors come from a man between 65 and 85 years old with urothelial cancer.

V gene TRBV29-1 combines with J gene TRBJ2-5; TRBD2 matches 7 bases. Losses at the gene ends were 6 bases for V and 5 bases for J; bases not matched to a gene: 0. The CDR3 consists of 10 residues. Germline CDR1 SQVTM, CDR2 ANQGSEA. The CDR3 region has the DNA TGCAGCGTCGGGGGGGAGACCCAGTACTTC. Protein: CSVGGETQYF. Supplemented by reference TRBV29-1 and TRBJ2-5, the full variable domain reads SAVISQKPSRDICQRGTSLTIQCQVDSQVTMMFWYRQQPGQSLTLIATANQGSEATYESGFVIDKFPISRPNLTFSTLTVSNMSPEDSSIYLCSVGGETQYFGPGTRLLVL.

The V and J genes are TRBV7-2 and TRBJ2-3; perhaps TRBD2 as D (5 bases). CDR1 SGHTA and CDR2 FQGNSA come from the germline V gene. The CDR3 spans 13 residues. Deletions cut 5 bases from V and 4 bases from J, with 10 bases between. This chain's CDR3 is CASSAGLSDTQYF. CDR3 coding DNA: TGTGCCAGCAGCGCCGGACTTTCAGATACGCAGTATTTT.

This chain's CDR3 is CASSQGDSQETQYF. The CDR3 DNA follows: TGTGCCAGCAGCCAAGGTGACAGTCAAGAGACCCAGTACTTC. This chain joins TRBV4-2 and TRBJ2-5, with a tentative D call TRBD1 (5 bases). Per germline, CDR1 LGHNA and CDR2 YNFKEQ. With 1 base removed from V and 2 bases from J, the gap between germline ends came to 8 bases. The CDR3 runs to 14 residues.

This chain joins TRBV28 and TRBJ2-2; 7 positions match TRBD2. V lost 3 bases to trimming and J lost 4 bases; unmatched junction nucleotides: 5. This CDR3 is 15 amino acids long. Germline lookup yields CDR1 MDHEN and CDR2 SYDVKM. CDR3 loop: CASSLTGGSTGELFF. DNA for the CDR3: TGTGCCAGCAGTTTGACGGGAGGAAGCACCGGGGAGCTGTTTTTT.

The chain is built from TRBV9 and TRBJ2-5; TRBD2 matches at 13 bases. The CDR3 sequence is 18 residues long. Germline CDR1 is SGDLS and CDR2 is YYNGEE. V trimming: 1 base; J trimming: 5 bases; junction bases outside the gene matches: 11. The CDR3, as DNA: TGTGCCAGCAGCGTAAATTCTGGACTAGCGGGAGTTCGGGAGACCCAGTACTTC. This gives the protein CASSVNSGLAGVRETQYF.

This chain uses TRBV14 with TRBJ2-5; 8 bases match TRBD1. Trimming removed 4 bases from V and 4 bases from J; junction bases left unmatched: 5. This CDR3 comprises 14 residues. Germline-derived CDR1 and CDR2 are SGHDN and FVKESK. CDR3 in DNA: TGTGCCAGCAGCCCCAGGACAGGGCGAGAGACCCAGTACTTC. Residues: CASSPRTGRETQYF.

The chain combines TRBV5-1 with TRBJ2-7; 8 positions match TRBD2. The CDR3 has 13 amino acids. From germline, CDR1 is SGHRS and CDR2 YFSETQ. J was trimmed by 2 bases and V by 6 bases; bases with no gene match: 4. The DNA for the CDR3 is TGCGCCAGCAAACTAGCGGCTACCTACGAGCAGTACTTC. It encodes CASKLAATYEQYF. The full variable domain, rest sourced from reference TRBV5-1 and TRBJ2-7, is KAGVTQTPRYLIKTRGQQVTLSCSPISGHRSVSWYQQTPGQGLQFLFEYFSETQRNKGNFPGRFSGRQFSNSRSEMNVSTLELGDSALYLCASKLAATYEQYFGPGTRLTVT.

The chain is built from TRBV10-3 and TRBJ2-7; 9 positions match TRBD1. CDR3 length: 15 residues. The V gene end was trimmed by 5 bases and the J gene end by 0 bases; junction bases not matched to a gene: 5. CDR1 and CDR2 (germline): ENHRY, SYGVKD. This CDR3 reads CAISPGTGLSYEQYF. CDR3 bases: TGTGCCATCAGTCCCGGGACAGGGCTCTCCTACGAGCAGTACTTC.

This chain joins TRBV19 and TRBJ2-3; 9 bases line up with TRBD2. CDR1 and CDR2 (germline): LNHDA, SQIVND (reference sequence). V gave up 1 base and J gave up 6 bases; unmatched junction bases: 14. CDR3 length: 18 residues. CDR3 coding DNA: TGTGCCAGTAGTATAGGTTTTTTACTAGCGGGTTCGGAGGATACGCAGTATTTT. Encoded protein: CASSIGFLLAGSEDTQYF. Drawing the rest from reference TRBV19 and TRBJ2-3, the complete variable domain is DGGITQSPKYLFRKEGQNVTLSCEQNLNHDAMYWYRQDPGQGLRLIYYSQIVNDFQKGDIAEGYSVSREKKESFPLTVTSAQKNPTAFYLCASSIGFLLAGSEDTQYFGPGTRLTVL.

The CDR3 is CASSREETQYF. For the CDR3, the DNA is TGTGCCAGCTCACGAGAAGAGACCCAGTACTTC. This chain uses TRBV18 with TRBJ2-5, with D uncertain. Trimming took off 4 bases at V and 3 bases at J, with 3 bases between the two ends. CDR1 and CDR2 from the germline V gene are KGHSH and LQKENI. The CDR3 is 11 residues long.